These 7 T cell receptor beta chains came from one sample sequenced in a study of blood T cell repertoires in COVID-19 (dated by TCRdb to 2020 to 2021). Receptor libraries were prepared by the immunoSEQ multiplex PCR assay. TCRdb re-hosts the immuneACCESS table, in-frame sequences only. Its copies lack some clones; in the studies checked, an unresolved V gene accounts for under half of them, and the cause for the rest is not known. Across this sample there are approximately 60,000 clones, with about 75% seen only once. The leading ten clones occupy around half of the sample. The material sequenced was peripheral blood. Receptors were obtained from a woman aged 80 or over with acute or convalescent COVID-19.

The chain recombines TRBV18 with TRBJ1-1; 8 bases map to TRBD1. This CDR3 has 15 residues. Germline trimming cut 3 bases from V and 2 bases from J; bases unmatched to any gene: 5. The germline V gene has CDR1 KGHSH and CDR2 LQKENI. The CDR3: CASSPFGQGNTEAFF. The DNA of the CDR3 is TGTGCCAGCTCACCGTTCGGACAGGGTAACACTGAAGCTTTCTTT.

The gene calls are TRBV5-1 and TRBJ2-7; no definite D call. The CDR3 runs to 15 residues. The germline CDR1 and CDR2 sequences are SGHRS and YFSETQ. With 1 base removed from V and 4 bases from J, the gap between germline ends came to 15 bases. CDR3 residues: CASSLYESFRYEQYF. The CDR3, as DNA: TGCGCCAGCAGCTTGTATGAGTCTTTTCGGTACGAGCAGTACTTC.

The CDR3 loop reads CAATRILRGRGLYSNQPQHF. The DNA of the CDR3 is TGTGCCGCAACCCGAATTCTCAGGGGGCGGGGTTTATATAGCAATCAGCCCCAGCATTTT. V and J are TRBV28 and TRBJ1-5, with 8 bases matching TRBD1. The germline CDR1 and CDR2 sequences are MDHEN and SYDVKM. V trimming: 11 bases; J trimming: 0 bases; junction bases outside the gene matches: 24. This CDR3 contains 20 residues.

In its sample, this clone was seen a few times. The genes are TRBV7-8 and TRBJ2-5, with 7 bases identical to TRBD2. Trimming took 5 bases from V and 5 from J; bases not matched to a gene: 5. The CDR3 totals 13 residues. Per the germline V gene, CDR1 is SGHVS and CDR2 is FQNEAQ. The CDR3 region has the DNA TGTGCCAGCAGCCGCAGACTAGCCGAGACCCAGTACTTC. Translation: CASSRRLAETQYF.

There are a few counts of this clone. This chain uses TRBV3-1 (or the pseudogene TRBV3-2) with TRBJ2-2, with a tentative D call TRBD1 (5 bases). This CDR3 has 13 amino acids. The germline V gene has CDR1 LGHDT and CDR2 YNNKEL (reference sequence). With 6 bases removed from V and 4 bases from J, the gap between germline ends came to 9 bases. CDR3 sequence reads: CASSPTATGELFF. The CDR3 nucleotides are TGTGCCAGCAGTCCGACAGCCACCGGGGAGCTGTTTTTT.

The CDR3 nucleotides are TGTGCCAGCAGCCGGACAGGGGGCATGGCTCAGCCCCAGCATTTT. Its translation is CASSRTGGMAQPQHF. The rearrangement uses TRBV7-2 and TRBJ1-5; TRBD1 aligns across 11 bases. The CDR3 is 15 residues long. Germline V gene lookup returns CDR1 SGHTA and CDR2 FQGNSA. The ends lost 5 bases at V and 6 bases at J; junction bases unmatched: 6.

This sequence joins TRBV4-3 and TRBJ2-7, with TRBD2 matching 8 bases. The J segment lost 9 bases and the V segment lost 0 bases, leaving 10 bases of the junction unmatched. The CDR3 contains 15 residues. The germline V gene has CDR1 LGHNA and CDR2 YSLEER. CDR3 in amino acids: CASSQDPAGVLGQYF. DNA of the CDR3: TGCGCCAGCAGCCAAGACCCAGCGGGAGTCTTGGGGCAGTACTTC.